This TCR beta chain is from a study of T-cell memory formation after mild COVID-19. Study summary: TCR clusters were mostly donor specific. The study's findings and limits: Later expanders leaned CD4+, whereas clones that contracted between day 15 and 85 were balanced CD4/CD8.

On this clonotype itself: No antigen is known for it.

5'RACE, which relied on constant-segment primers, yielded TCR alpha and TCR beta cDNA libraries carrying sample barcodes and UMIs. One entry per CDR3 protein, called by TCRdb with MiXCR from the 5' RACE reads. The data hold roughly 320,000 distinct CDR3 sequences, with 28% observed a single time. The CDR3 is 14 residues long. Germline V gene sequence: CDR1 SNHLY, CDR2 FYNNEI. V gave up 4 bases and J gave up 8 bases; unmatched junction bases: 5. The rearrangement links TRBV2 to TRBJ2-1, with 10 bases aligning to TRBD1. The sequenced sample consisted of PBMCs or a T cell subset sorted from them (not recorded which). This receptor was identified in an adult woman who had mild COVID-19 (a few samples of this study predate the infection). Cell type and time point are not known. CDR3 bases: TGTGCCAGCAGTGGGGACAGGGGCTTTTATGAGCAGTTCTTC. Translated: CASSGDRGFYEQFF.